The 11 T cell receptor beta chains given below trace back to one sample, sequenced in a study of T-cell reconstitution after alpha-beta-depleted transplantation in children. Unique molecular identifiers featured in how the TCRbeta library was prepared. MiXCR was run by TCRdb on the PCR reads, yielding one entry per CDR3 protein. This repertoire shows some 640,000 distinct CDR3 sequences, around 16% found once; its top ten account for 0.9% to 1.2%. The sequenced sample was PBMCs from the stem cell graft donor, obtained from the stem cell graft. Source of these receptors: a human donor who donated a stem cell graft to a child with acute myeloid leukemia.

In its sample, this clonotype was seen many times. The rearrangement uses TRBV20-1 and TRBJ2-5; tentatively, D is TRBD1 or TRBD2 (6 bases each). This CDR3 has 15 residues. The germline V and J ends were trimmed by 3 bases and 1 base, with 15 bases remaining between them. Germline loops: CDR1 DFQATT, CDR2 SNEGSKA (reference sequence). The CDR3 coding sequence is TGCAGTGCTAGGGGGGGCTGGGGATTCCAAGAGACCCAGTACTTC. It is translated as CSARGGWGFQETQYF.

CDR3 sequence: CASRSGPTYYEQYF. Written as DNA, the CDR3 is TGTGCCAGCAGATCGGGACCGACCTACTACGAGCAGTACTTC. J is TRBJ2-7 and V is TRBV12-3 or TRBV12-4; D possibly matches TRBD1 or TRBD2 (5 bases each). CDR3 length: 14 residues. Trimming stripped 6 bases from V and 3 bases from J, with 15 bases between.

This clonotype was counted at least ten times. V gene TRBV6-5 combines with J gene TRBJ2-6; D gene unclear. The CDR3 extends over 15 amino acids. CDR1 and CDR2 from the germline V gene are MNHEY and SVGAGI. Trimming cost V 3 bases and J 2 bases, with 8 bases left between them. CDR3: CASSYHGAGANVLTF. The CDR3, as DNA: TGTGCCAGCAGTTATCACGGTGCTGGGGCCAACGTCCTGACTTTC.

This chain connects TRBV20-1 to TRBJ2-2; 7 nucleotides align to TRBD2. Germline CDR1 is DFQATT and CDR2 is SNEGSKA (reference sequence). CDR3 length: 14 amino acids. Losses at the gene ends were 5 bases for V and 3 bases for J; bases not matched to a gene: 6. CDR3 amino acids: CSAGGLTYTGELFF. The CDR3, as DNA: TGCAGTGCTGGGGGACTAACCTACACCGGGGAGCTGTTTTTT.

This clonotype was detected a few times. The genes are TRBV6-2 or TRBV6-3 and TRBJ1-1; no reliable D call. Per the germline V gene, CDR1 is MNHEY and CDR2 is SVGEGT. The CDR3 consists of 13 residues. Trimming cost V 5 bases and J 0 bases, with 7 bases left between them. The CDR3 protein is CASSRSMNTEAFF. DNA of the CDR3: TGTGCCAGCAGTCGCAGTATGAACACTGAAGCTTTCTTT.

The chain employs TRBV4-3 and TRBJ1-1; no firm D call. CDR1 is LGHNA and CDR2 is YSLEER in the germline V gene. V lost 0 bases to trimming and J lost 1 base, with 9 bases between them. CDR3 size: 15 residues. The CDR3 protein is CASSQDQRGNTEAFF. The CDR3 region has the DNA TGCGCCAGCAGCCAAGATCAAAGAGGGAACACTGAAGCTTTCTTT.

The genes are TRBV11-2 and TRBJ2-7, with 11 bases that match TRBD2. The CDR3 consists of 18 residues. The germline gives CDR1 SGHAT, CDR2 FQNNGV. The trim removed 2 bases at V and 1 base at J, leaving 10 bases unmatched. CDR3 nucleotides: TGTGCCAGCAGCTTACACACTAGCGGGGGTTTAGCTTCCTACGAGCAGTACTTC. This encodes CASSLHTSGGLASYEQYF.

The V gene is TRBV7-9, the J gene TRBJ2-7; 7 positions agree with TRBD1. Losses at the gene ends were 11 bases for V and 4 bases for J; bases not matched to a gene: 14. Germline lookup yields CDR1 SEHNR and CDR2 FQNEAQ (reference sequence). The length of the CDR3 is 14 residues. CDR3 sequence: CACTIGAGGYEQYF. Written as DNA, the CDR3 is TGTGCCTGCACCATTGGGGCAGGGGGTTACGAGCAGTACTTC.

The chain employs TRBV19 and TRBJ2-5, with D tentatively TRBD2 (6 bases). Trimming left V 5 bases short and J 6 bases short, with 13 bases between. The CDR3 has 13 amino acids. Germline V gene sequence: CDR1 LNHDA, CDR2 SQIVND (reference sequence). The CDR3 nucleotides are TGTGCCAGTAGTCAGGCGGGGATGCAGACCCAGTACTTC. It specifies CASSQAGMQTQYF.

At least ten counts were recorded for this clonotype. In DNA, the CDR3 is TGTGCCAGCAGCTCACGGTGGCGCAGGTACCCCAACGAGCAGTACGTC. Protein product: CASSSRWRRYPNEQYV. The chain combines TRBV5-6 with TRBJ2-7, with D hard to call. The CDR3 is 16 amino acids. Germline values: CDR1 SGHDT, CDR2 YYEEEE. The V end was cut by 3 bases, the J end by 5 bases, with 21 bases between.

The chain has TRBV21-1 and TRBJ1-6; no check of the table's D call, TRBD1, against the DNA was made. TRBV21-1 is assigned pseudogene status. The CDR3 is 16 amino acids. The CDR3 sequence: CASSKKEGGDNSPLHF. CDR3 nucleotides: TGTGCCAGCAGCAAAAAGGAGGGGGGTGATAATTCACCCCTCCACTTT.